The 30 T cell receptor beta chains in this list originate from one sample, sequenced in a study of response to subunit inactivated influenza vaccine. Each CDR3 protein gets one entry after TCRdb re-called the RT-PCR reads with MiXCR. This table holds about 500,000 distinct CDR3 sequences, approximately 15% found once. The sample here was CD4+ T cells sorted from PBMCs, taken less than 30 months after vaccination. All receptors derive from a man between 50 and 69 years old who received an inactivated influenza vaccine.

The V call is TRBV4-1, the J call TRBJ2-7, with D maybe TRBD2 (5 bases). Trimming removed 1 base from V and 4 bases from J, with 11 bases in between. Per the germline V gene, CDR1 is MGHRA and CDR2 is YSYEKL. This CDR3 has 14 residues. The CDR3 loop reads CASSQAVGEYEQYF. The CDR3 DNA is TGCGCCAGCAGCCAAGCGGTCGGGGAATACGAGCAGTACTTC.

This clonotype showed up many times. J is TRBJ1-4 and V is TRBV29-1, with D tentatively TRBD1 (5 bases). V was clipped by 7 bases and J by 6 bases, with 12 bases between them. CDR3 length: 12 amino acids. Per the germline V gene, CDR1 is SQVTM and CDR2 is ANQGSEA. The chain's CDR3 is CSGGRGDEKLFF. In DNA form, the CDR3 reads TGCAGCGGTGGTCGAGGGGATGAAAAACTGTTTTTT.

V gene TRBV20-1 combines with J gene TRBJ1-1; weak D call: TRBD1 (6 bases). The CDR3 extends over 14 amino acids. Trimming took 0 bases from V and 6 from J, leaving 14 bases between them. The V gene's germline CDR1 is DFQATT and CDR2 SNEGSKA (reference sequence). The CDR3 sequence: CSARDQGRGAEAFF. CDR3 nucleotide sequence: TGCAGTGCTAGAGATCAGGGGAGGGGAGCTGAAGCTTTCTTT.

V gene TRBV30 combines with J gene TRBJ2-1, with 9 bases lining up with TRBD2. CDR3 size: 14 residues. Germline CDR1 is GTSNPN and CDR2 is SVGIG (reference sequence). The J segment lost 0 bases and the V segment lost 5 bases, leaving 2 bases of the junction unmatched. The DNA of the CDR3 is TGTGCCTGGGCGGGGGGGAGCTCCTACAATGAGCAGTTCTTC. Protein: CAWAGGSSYNEQFF.

The chain recombines TRBV20-1 with TRBJ1-6; D not certain. The germline V and J ends were trimmed by 8 bases and 1 base, with 9 bases remaining between them. Germline V gene lookup returns CDR1 DFQATT and CDR2 SNEGSKA (reference sequence). CDR3 length: 13 amino acids. The CDR3 nucleotides read TGCAGTTGGGGAGGATCCTATAATTCACCCCTCCACTTT. This gives the protein CSWGGSYNSPLHF.

This chain uses TRBV20-1 with TRBJ2-7, with TRBD1 identical over 7 bases. The germline V gene has CDR1 DFQATT and CDR2 SNEGSKA (reference sequence). The J segment lost 2 bases and the V segment lost 0 bases, leaving 7 bases of the junction unmatched. The CDR3 loop spans 15 amino acids. The CDR3 bases are TGCAGTGCTAGAGATCCCAGGGGGAGAACCTACGAGCAGTACTTC. Amino acid sequence: CSARDPRGRTYEQYF.

This clonotype counts as medium-sized. V usage is TRBV5-1 and J usage is TRBJ1-1; unclear D gene. V was cut by 1 base and J by 7 bases, with 14 bases left in between. Germline CDR1 SGHRS, CDR2 YFSETQ. The CDR3 has 14 amino acids. Here the CDR3 reads CASSLMTASLEAFF. The CDR3 nucleotides are TGCGCCAGCAGCTTGATGACCGCCTCCCTTGAAGCTTTCTTT. Full variable domain (remainder filled in from reference TRBV5-1 and TRBJ1-1): KAGVTQTPRYLIKTRGQQVTLSCSPISGHRSVSWYQQTPGQGLQFLFEYFSETQRNKGNFPGRFSGRQFSNSRSEMNVSTLELGDSALYLCASSLMTASLEAFFGQGTRLTVV.

At least ten counts were recorded for this clonotype. The rearrangement uses TRBV12-3 or TRBV12-4 and TRBJ2-5; perhaps TRBD1 as D (5 bases). The CDR3 spans 16 residues. Trimming cost V 5 bases and J 1 base, with 17 bases left between them. DNA of the CDR3: TGTGCCAGCAGTCAGGGTTTGGACGGTATCCAAGAGACCCAGTACTTC. Protein sequence: CASSQGLDGIQETQYF.

This clonotype was detected a few times. V usage is TRBV27 and J usage is TRBJ2-7; a possible D gene is TRBD2 (6 bases). Trimming took 0 bases from V and 4 from J, leaving 13 bases between them. CDR3 length: 15 amino acids. Per the germline V gene, CDR1 is MNHEY and CDR2 is SMNVEV (reference sequence). The CDR3 spells CASSLSGGDPYEQYF. The CDR3 region has the DNA TGTGCCAGCAGTTTATCTGGCGGGGACCCTTACGAGCAGTACTTC.

The chain couples TRBV4-3 to TRBJ2-7, with 9 bases matching TRBD2. The J segment lost 2 bases and the V segment lost 6 bases, leaving 5 bases of the junction unmatched. From germline, CDR1 is LGHNA and CDR2 YSLEER. The length of the CDR3 is 14 residues. The CDR3 DNA sequence: TGCGCCAGCAGTATAGCGGGAGACACCTACGAGCAGTACTTC. It specifies CASSIAGDTYEQYF.

The chain carries TRBV7-2 and TRBJ2-7; 9 nucleotides align to TRBD2. V lost 4 bases, J lost 2 bases, and 6 bases stayed unmatched. The CDR3 is 15 residues long. Germline V gene sequence: CDR1 SGHTA, CDR2 FQGNSA. Here the CDR3 DNA reads TGTGCCAGCAGCTACGATAGCGGGGGTACCTACGAGCAGTACTTC. Its protein is CASSYDSGGTYEQYF.

This clonotype was detected a few times. The rearrangement links TRBV10-1 to TRBJ2-3, with a tentative D call TRBD1 (7 bases). CDR3 length: 18 residues. V was shortened by 0 bases and J by 3 bases, with 19 bases between the two germline ends. Germline V gene data show CDR1 as WNHNN and CDR2 as SYGVQD (reference sequence). The CDR3 coding sequence is TGCGCCAGCAGTGAGTCCCGACCGACAGGGACTCTGACAGATACGCAGTATTTT. Its translation is CASSESRPTGTLTDTQYF.

This clonotype was picked up a small number of times. The genes are TRBV3-1 and TRBJ2-7; TRBD2 aligns across 9 bases. From germline, CDR1 is LGHDT and CDR2 YNNKEL (reference sequence). V lost 5 bases, J lost 2 bases, and 13 bases stayed unmatched. This CDR3 is 17 amino acids long. CDR3 in DNA: TGTGCCAGCAGCGAGGCGGGAGGGGGCAATACCCCCTACGAGCAGTACTTC. Protein: CASSEAGGGNTPYEQYF.

This rearrangement joins TRBV5-6 to TRBJ1-6, with unresolved D. The length of the CDR3 is 13 residues. CDR1 and CDR2 (germline): SGHDT, YYEEEE. The V and J ends lost 0 bases and 12 bases respectively, with 10 bases between them. CDR3 sequence (DNA): TGTGCCAGCAGCTTGGTCCAAAGCAGACCCCTCCACTTT. Protein product: CASSLVQSRPLHF.

This clonotype has more than one count but fewer than ten. The chain links TRBV6-2 or TRBV6-3 to TRBJ2-3; 10 bases are shared with TRBD2. Germline CDR1 is MNHEY and CDR2 is SVGEGT. CDR3 length equals 19 residues. Trimming at V came to 2 bases and at J to 2 bases, leaving 13 bases not matched to a gene. The DNA for the CDR3 is TGTGCCAGCAGTTACGCGGGGCATCTAGCGGGAGTTCCCACAGATACGCAGTATTTT. This encodes CASSYAGHLAGVPTDTQYF.

This clonotype appeared a single time. V is TRBV6-5 and J is TRBJ1-4; D not resolved. The germline CDR1 and CDR2 sequences are MNHEY and SVGAGI. This CDR3 has 15 amino acids. V shed 4 bases and J shed 1 base, with 10 bases lying between them. CDR3 DNA: TGTGCCAGCAGTTCTATTCTGGGAACTAATGAAAAACTGTTTTTT. Translation: CASSSILGTNEKLFF.

In its sample, this clonotype was seen a few times. The chain uses TRBV20-1 and TRBJ2-4; D call uncertain. V dropped 0 bases and J dropped 0 bases, with 6 bases sitting between them. The CDR3 sequence is 14 residues long. Germline V gene sequence: CDR1 DFQATT, CDR2 SNEGSKA (reference sequence). Here the CDR3 reads CSARDRLAKNIQYF. Written as DNA, the CDR3 is TGCAGTGCTAGAGATCGACTAGCCAAAAACATTCAGTACTTC.

This clonotype occurred a few times. The chain recombines TRBV29-1 with TRBJ2-7; D perhaps matches TRBD1 (5 bases). This CDR3 spans 14 amino acids. CDR1 is SQVTM and CDR2 is ANQGSEA in the germline V gene. Trimming took 3 bases from V and 3 from J, leaving 15 bases between them. CDR3 bases: TGCAGCGTTGAGCTTTCGTTGGGGCGCTACGAGCAGTACTTC. Encoded protein: CSVELSLGRYEQYF.

There are a few counts of this clonotype. The J gene is TRBJ2-5, the V gene TRBV7-2, with 7 bases matching TRBD2. Germline CDR1 SGHTA, CDR2 FQGNSA. V shed 6 bases and J 2 bases; nucleotides not matched to a gene: 9. This CDR3 region has 15 residues. The CDR3 loop is CASSRRAGSQETQYF. The CDR3 region has the DNA TGTGCCAGCAGTCGTCGAGCGGGGTCACAAGAGACCCAGTACTTC.

There are many counts of this clonotype. This chain connects TRBV12-3 or TRBV12-4 to TRBJ1-2; D ambiguous. V lost 1 base to trimming and J lost 1 base, with 4 bases between them. The CDR3 is made up of 13 amino acids. The CDR3 nucleotides are TGTGCCAGCAGTTTAGGCAGTAACTATGGCTACACCTTC. It is translated as CASSLGSNYGYTF.

The table lists this clonotype with a few counts. The chain uses TRBV7-2 and TRBJ2-2; D ambiguous. Germline V gene data show CDR1 as SGHTA and CDR2 as FQGNSA. CDR3 length: 16 amino acids. V was pared by 5 bases and J by 5 bases, with 18 bases between. In DNA, the CDR3 is TGTGCCAGCAGCCCGGCGGCCGACCGGCGGACCGGGGAGCTGTTTTTT. Protein product: CASSPAADRRTGELFF.

Ten or more counts support this clonotype. The chain is built from TRBV5-5 and TRBJ2-7; the D gene could be TRBD1 or TRBD2 (5 bases each). CDR1 and CDR2 (germline): SGHKS, YYEKEE (reference sequence). The CDR3 has 14 residues. V lost 0 bases and J lost 4, with 11 bases in between. Here the CDR3 DNA reads TGTGCCAGCAGCTTGGGGACATCGGGGTACGAGCAGTACTTC. It specifies CASSLGTSGYEQYF.

This clonotype occurred once. The V gene is TRBV5-5, the J gene TRBJ2-2; D is ambiguous. Between the trimmed V and J ends, which lost 4 bases and 6 bases, there was a span of 13 bases. The CDR3 runs to 14 residues. Germline V CDR1 and CDR2: SGHKS, YYEKEE (reference sequence). The CDR3 is CASSPGLGSGELFF. The CDR3 DNA is TGTGCCAGCAGCCCTGGGCTGGGCTCCGGGGAGCTGTTTTTT.

V is TRBV7-9 and J is TRBJ2-7, with 10 bases that match TRBD1. The length of the CDR3 is 15 residues. V was pared by 4 bases and J by 6 bases, with 9 bases of the junction left unmatched. CDR1 is SEHNR, CDR2 FQNEAQ, per germline (reference sequence). The CDR3 coding sequence is TGTGCCAGCAGCTACGGGACAGGGGAATGGGGCGAGCAGTACTTC. Its protein is CASSYGTGEWGEQYF.

This chain connects TRBV7-2 to TRBJ2-1; possible D gene TRBD1, 5 bases. V dropped 7 bases and J dropped 9 bases, with 13 bases sitting between them. The CDR3 contains 12 residues. CDR1 and CDR2 (germline): SGHTA, FQGNSA. The CDR3 DNA sequence: TGTGCCAGCACCCAATATCAGGGTGAGCAGTTCTTC. Protein: CASTQYQGEQFF.

The chain recombines TRBV20-1 with TRBJ2-5; D possibly uses TRBD1 or TRBD2 (5 bases each). CDR1 DFQATT and CDR2 SNEGSKA come from the germline V gene (reference sequence). The CDR3 extends over 12 amino acids. V lost 0 bases, J lost 7 bases, and 9 bases lay in between. The chain's CDR3 is CSARDRAGTQYF. The CDR3 DNA sequence: TGCAGTGCTAGAGACAGGGCGGGGACCCAGTACTTC.

The V call is TRBV20-1, the J call TRBJ2-1; 9 bases agree with TRBD2. Germline trimming cut 5 bases from V and 5 bases from J; bases unmatched to any gene: 7. The CDR3 contains 14 residues. The V gene's germline CDR1 is DFQATT and CDR2 SNEGSKA (reference sequence). The CDR3 region has the DNA TGCAGTGCTGGGGGGGGACTAGCTGACAATGAGCAGTTCTTC. Amino acids: CSAGGGLADNEQFF.

As for this clonotype: At one boundary the junction diverges from the germline segment, which might be a read error. The chain recombines TRBV6-5 with TRBJ2-7, with 7 bases matching TRBD2. This CDR3 comprises 16 residues. CDR1 is MNHEY, CDR2 SVGAGI, per germline. The CDR3 DNA sequence: TGTGCCAGCAGTTACCTAGACACGGGAGGCTCCTACGAGCGGTACTTC. Protein product: CASSYLDTGGSYERYF.

This clonotype occurred a few times. The chain carries TRBV27 and TRBJ1-6; a possible D gene is TRBD1 (5 bases). The V gene lost 4 bases and the J gene lost 1 base, with 14 bases spanning the gap. Germline V gene data show CDR1 as MNHEY and CDR2 as SMNVEV (reference sequence). The CDR3 runs 17 residues. CDR3 sequence reads: CASSSLGTRSYNSPLHF. The CDR3 nucleotides are TGTGCCAGCAGTTCCCTGGGGACGAGGTCCTATAATTCACCCCTCCACTTT.

The chain carries TRBV5-1 and TRBJ1-1, with 8 bases fitting TRBD1. CDR1 is SGHRS and CDR2 is YFSETQ in the germline V gene. The CDR3 extends over 14 amino acids. With V trimmed by 6 bases and J by 7 bases, 11 bases remained unmatched. In nucleotides, the CDR3 is TGCGCCAGCACCCTAAATGCCGACAGGGGTGAAGCTTTCTTT. It codes for CASTLNADRGEAFF.